This entry features one T cell receptor (beta chain) sequence. Its antigen remains unknown. The germline CDR1 and CDR2 sequences are MNHEY and SVGAGI. CDR3 size: 14 residues. The V and J ends lost 6 bases and 4 bases, in that order; junction bases with no gene match: 4. Measured with immunoSEQ multiplex PCR; TCRdb has only the in-frame clones, and not every one. The table shows roughly 16,000 clones, with roughly three quarters occurring only once. The ViraFEST assay expanded antigen-specific CD4+ T cells with viral peptide pools before sequencing. When ten to eleven days of culture had elapsed, CD4+ T cells were isolated. The participants, recipients of two vaccine doses, got either BNT162b2 or mRNA-1273. Researchers reported culturing 2 million to 2.5 million PBMC in each well, adding around 10 IU/ml IL-2 and about 10 ug/ml peptides. Days 3 and 7 saw half the medium replaced with IL-2 medium. The sample comes from a study of vaccination effects on CD4 cells after COVID-19.

Study observations and caveats: The study got few convalescent patients and did not collect any early post-infection timepoints.

V is TRBV6-5 and J is TRBJ1-3, with 9 bases identical to TRBD1. The specimen comprised CD4+ T cells from PBMCs cultured with HCoV-NL63 spike peptides, sampled after COVID-19 vaccination. The sequence was obtained from a human donor who received a COVID-19 vaccine. The CDR3 region has the DNA TGTGCCAGCAGCAGGACAGGGGACGGAAACACCATATATTTT. Translating gives CASSRTGDGNTIYF.